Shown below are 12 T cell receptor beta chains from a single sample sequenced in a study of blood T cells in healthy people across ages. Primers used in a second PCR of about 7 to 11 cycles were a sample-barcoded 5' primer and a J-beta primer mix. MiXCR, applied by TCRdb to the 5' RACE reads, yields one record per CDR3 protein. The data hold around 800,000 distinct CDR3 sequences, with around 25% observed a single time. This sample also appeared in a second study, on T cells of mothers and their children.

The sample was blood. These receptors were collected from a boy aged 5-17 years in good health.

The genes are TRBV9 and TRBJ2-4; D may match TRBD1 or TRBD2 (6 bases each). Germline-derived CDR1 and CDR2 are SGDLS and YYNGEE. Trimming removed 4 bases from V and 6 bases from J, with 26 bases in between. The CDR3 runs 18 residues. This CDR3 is CASSLAQSGAAGGNIQYF. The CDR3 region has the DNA TGTGCCAGCAGCTTAGCCCAATCGGGGGCCGCCGGGGGAAACATTCAGTACTTC.

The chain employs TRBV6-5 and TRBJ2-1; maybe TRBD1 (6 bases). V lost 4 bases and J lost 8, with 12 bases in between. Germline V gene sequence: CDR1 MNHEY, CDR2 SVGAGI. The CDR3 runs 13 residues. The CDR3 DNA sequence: TGTGCCAGCAGTTCAGGGGAATCCGATGAGCAGTTCTTC. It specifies CASSSGESDEQFF.

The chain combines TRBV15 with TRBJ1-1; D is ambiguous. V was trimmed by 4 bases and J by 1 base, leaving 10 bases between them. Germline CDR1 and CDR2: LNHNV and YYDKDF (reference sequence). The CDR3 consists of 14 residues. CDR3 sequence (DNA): TGTGCCACCAGCAAGGCGGCAACGAACACTGAAGCTTTCTTT. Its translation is CATSKAATNTEAFF.

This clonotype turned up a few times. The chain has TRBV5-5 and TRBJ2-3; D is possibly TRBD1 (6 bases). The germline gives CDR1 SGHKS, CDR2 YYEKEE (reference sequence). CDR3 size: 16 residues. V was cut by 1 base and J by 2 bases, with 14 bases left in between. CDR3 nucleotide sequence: TGTGCCAGCAGCTTGAAGGGACAAGCTTACACAGATACGCAGTATTTT. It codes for CASSLKGQAYTDTQYF.

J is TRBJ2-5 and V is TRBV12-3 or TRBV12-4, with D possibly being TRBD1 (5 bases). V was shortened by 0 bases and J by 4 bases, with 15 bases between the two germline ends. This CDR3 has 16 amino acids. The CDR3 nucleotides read TGTGCCAGCAGTTTAGCCCCATCGACAGAACGAGAGACCCAGTACTTC. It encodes CASSLAPSTERETQYF.

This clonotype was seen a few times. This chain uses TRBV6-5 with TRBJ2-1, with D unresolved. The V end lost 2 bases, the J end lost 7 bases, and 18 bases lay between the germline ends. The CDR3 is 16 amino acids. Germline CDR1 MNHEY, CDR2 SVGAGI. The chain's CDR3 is CASSYAIGSNGNEQFF. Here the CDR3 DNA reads TGTGCCAGCAGTTACGCTATCGGCTCCAACGGAAATGAGCAGTTCTTC.

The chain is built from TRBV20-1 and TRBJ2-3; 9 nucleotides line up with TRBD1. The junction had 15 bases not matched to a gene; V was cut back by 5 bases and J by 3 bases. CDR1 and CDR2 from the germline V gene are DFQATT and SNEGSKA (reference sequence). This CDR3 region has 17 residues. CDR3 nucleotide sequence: TGCAGTGCTCCAACAGGGGGCGCGGTCTATGGGACAGATACGCAGTATTTT. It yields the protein CSAPTGGAVYGTDTQYF.

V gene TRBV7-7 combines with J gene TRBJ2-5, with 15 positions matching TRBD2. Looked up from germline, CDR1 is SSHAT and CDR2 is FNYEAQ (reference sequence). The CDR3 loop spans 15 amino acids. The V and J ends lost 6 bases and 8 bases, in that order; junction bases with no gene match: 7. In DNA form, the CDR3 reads TGTGCCAGCAGTCAGGGACTAGCGGGGGGTCATACCCAGTACTTC. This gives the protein CASSQGLAGGHTQYF.

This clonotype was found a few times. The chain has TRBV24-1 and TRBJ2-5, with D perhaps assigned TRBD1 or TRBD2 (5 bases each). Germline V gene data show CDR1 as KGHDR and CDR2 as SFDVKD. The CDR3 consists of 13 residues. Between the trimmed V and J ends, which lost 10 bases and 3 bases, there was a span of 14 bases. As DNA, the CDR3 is TGTGCCACGGCCGGGACCTCCGAAGAGACCCAGTACTTC. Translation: CATAGTSEETQYF.

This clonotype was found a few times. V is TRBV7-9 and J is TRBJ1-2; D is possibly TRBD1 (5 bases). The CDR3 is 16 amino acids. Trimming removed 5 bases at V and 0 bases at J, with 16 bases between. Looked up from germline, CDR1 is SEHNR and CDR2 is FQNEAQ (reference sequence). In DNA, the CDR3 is TGTGCCAGCAGCCCAAAGGTGGGGCTAGCTAACTATGGCTACACCTTC. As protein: CASSPKVGLANYGYTF.

Here the CDR3 DNA reads TGTGCCAGCAGCTTAGGGAGGCAGACGTTAAGTTACGAGCAGTACTTC. Residues: CASSLGRQTLSYEQYF. This chain joins TRBV7-2 and TRBJ2-7; weak D call: TRBD2 (5 bases). Trimming took 1 base from V and 4 from J, leaving 17 bases between them. CDR1 and CDR2 (germline): SGHTA, FQGNSA. This CDR3 has 16 amino acids.

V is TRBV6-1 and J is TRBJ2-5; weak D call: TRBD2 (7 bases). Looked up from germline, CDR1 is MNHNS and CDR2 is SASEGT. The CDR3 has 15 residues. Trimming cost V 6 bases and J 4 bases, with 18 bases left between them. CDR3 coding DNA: TGTGCCAGCAGCCGAAGGGGGGGGCTCGGAGAGACCCAGTACTTC. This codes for CASSRRGGLGETQYF.